Sequencing of this T cell receptor (beta chain) was carried out in a study of T cell repertoires in cytomegalovirus infection. In the study overall: In public TCR beta signatures, there were indications of both CMV infection and matching HLA type. The study's findings and limits: The ex vivo response was dominated by HLA-C-restricted CMV-specific TCR beta clonotypes. Individuals carrying CMV plus the relevant HLA were identified by cumulative frequency of public TCR beta families.

From the reads, TCRdb called clonotypes with MiXCR, one entry per CDR3 protein. The repertoire holds about 700,000 distinct CDR3 sequences, around 31% seen once, with roughly 18% in the top ten. Trimming removed 3 bases at V and 7 bases at J, with 16 bases between. Germline CDR1 and CDR2: LGHNA and YNFKEQ. This CDR3 is 14 amino acids long. Concerning this clonotype: Its antigen is not identified.

The clonotype comes from a human donor in good health (CMV status not recorded). Some clones in this sample may be carry-over from other donors' samples. The chain employs TRBV4-2 and TRBJ2-7, with D perhaps matching TRBD2 (7 bases). The source material was cultured PBMCs, sampled from culture after CMV antigen stimulation. CDR3 in DNA: TGTGCCAGCAGCCAGCCACGGGGGGCGAGGGAGCAGTACTTC. It specifies CASSQPRGAREQYF.